This record covers a single T cell receptor (beta chain). The target antigen is unknown. TCRdb ran MiXCR on the reads and lists one entry per CDR3 protein. The sample lists roughly 570,000 distinct CDR3 sequences, 40% seen once, with around 48% in the top ten. This record comes from a study of T cell repertoires in cytomegalovirus infection. Study context: Recently identified HLA-C-restricted CMV epitopes were among the peptides used. An indication of both CMV infection and matching HLA type came from public TCR beta signatures. Study outcomes and limitations: In two of eight donors, the top clonotype was HLA-C-restricted CMV-specific. Accumulated public TCR beta family frequency recognized individuals carrying CMV together with the relevant HLA.

The clonotype comes from a human donor in good health (CMV status not recorded). Some clones in this sample may be carry-over from other donors' samples. The starting material was cultured PBMCs, obtained from culture after CMV antigen stimulation.

CDR3 sequence: CASSLNTHYEQYF. CDR3 coding DNA: TGTGCCAGCAGCTTAAATACCCACTACGAGCAGTACTTC. The rearrangement links TRBV7-2 to TRBJ2-7; D is ambiguous. This CDR3 comprises 13 residues. V was clipped by 2 bases and J by 3 bases, with 8 bases between them. The V gene's germline CDR1 is SGHTA and CDR2 FQGNSA.